This T cell receptor beta chain was found in a study of ipilimumab plus nivolumab after autologous stem cell transplantation. The method was immunoSEQ multiplex PCR; TCRdb's version includes in-frame clones alone and lacks a portion of them. The sample yields approximately 84,000 clones, 83% seen once. This clone occurred a few times. With V trimmed by 8 bases and J by 7 bases, 8 bases remained unmatched. The CDR3 is 14 amino acids. Germline CDR1 and CDR2: WNHNN and SYGVQD (reference sequence). This TCR was sampled from a male donor with diffuse large B-cell lymphoma. Sample: PBMCs, taken in a trial of ipilimumab plus nivolumab as post-transplant consolidation. The rearrangement links TRBV10-1 to TRBJ1-4, with TRBD1 identical over 9 bases. CDR3 residues: CASWDRERGEKLFF. In nucleotides, the CDR3 is TGCGCCAGCTGGGACAGGGAAAGGGGTGAAAAACTGTTTTTT.